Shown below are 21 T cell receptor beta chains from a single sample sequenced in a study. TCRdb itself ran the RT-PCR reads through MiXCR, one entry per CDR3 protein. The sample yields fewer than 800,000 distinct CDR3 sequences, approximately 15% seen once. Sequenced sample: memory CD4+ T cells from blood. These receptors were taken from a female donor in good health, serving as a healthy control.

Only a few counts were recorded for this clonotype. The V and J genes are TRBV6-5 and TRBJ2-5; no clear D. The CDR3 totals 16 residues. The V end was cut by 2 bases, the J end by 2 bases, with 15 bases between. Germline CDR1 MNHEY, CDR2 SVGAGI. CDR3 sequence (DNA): TGTGCCAGCAGTTACCGACGGCAACAGCCACAAGAGACCCAGTACTTC. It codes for CASSYRRQQPQETQYF.

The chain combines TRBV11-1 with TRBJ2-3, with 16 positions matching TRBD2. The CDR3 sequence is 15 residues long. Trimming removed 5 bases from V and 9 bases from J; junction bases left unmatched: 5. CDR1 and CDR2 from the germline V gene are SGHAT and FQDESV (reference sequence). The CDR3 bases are TGTGCCAGCAGCGGGACTAGCGGGGGGGCCGGCACGCAGTATTTT. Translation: CASSGTSGGAGTQYF.

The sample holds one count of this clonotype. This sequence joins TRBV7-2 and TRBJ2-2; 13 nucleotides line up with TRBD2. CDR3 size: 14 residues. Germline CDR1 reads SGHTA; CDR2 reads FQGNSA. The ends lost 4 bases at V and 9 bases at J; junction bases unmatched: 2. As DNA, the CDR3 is TGTGCCAGCAGCTCGGGACTAGCGGGATGGGAGCTGTTTTTT. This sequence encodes CASSSGLAGWELFF.

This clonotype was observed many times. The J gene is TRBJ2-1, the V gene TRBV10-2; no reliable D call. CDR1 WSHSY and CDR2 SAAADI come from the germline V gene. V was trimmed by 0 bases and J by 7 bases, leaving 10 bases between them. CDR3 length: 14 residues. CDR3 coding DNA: TGCGCCAGCAGTGAGTCCACAAGATTAAATGAGCAGTTCTTC. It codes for CASSESTRLNEQFF.

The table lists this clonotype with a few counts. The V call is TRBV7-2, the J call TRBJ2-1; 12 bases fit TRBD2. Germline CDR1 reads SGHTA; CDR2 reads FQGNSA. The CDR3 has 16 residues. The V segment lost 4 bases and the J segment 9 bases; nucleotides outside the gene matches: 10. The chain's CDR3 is CASSWRVLAGGFEQFF. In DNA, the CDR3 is TGTGCCAGCAGCTGGAGAGTACTAGCGGGAGGTTTTGAGCAGTTCTTC.

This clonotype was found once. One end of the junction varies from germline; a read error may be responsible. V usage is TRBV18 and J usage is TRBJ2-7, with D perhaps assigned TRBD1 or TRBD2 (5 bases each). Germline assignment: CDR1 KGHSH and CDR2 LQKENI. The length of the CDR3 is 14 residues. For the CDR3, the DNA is TGTGCCAGCTCACACCGGGACCACTCCTACGATCAGTACTTC. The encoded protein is CASSHRDHSYDQYF.

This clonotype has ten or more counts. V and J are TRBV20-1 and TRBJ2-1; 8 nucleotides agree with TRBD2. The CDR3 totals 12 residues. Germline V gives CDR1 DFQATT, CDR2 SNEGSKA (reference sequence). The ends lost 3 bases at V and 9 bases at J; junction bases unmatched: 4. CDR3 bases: TGCAGTGCTAGCGGGAGGGCCCTTGAGCAGTTCTTC. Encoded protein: CSASGRALEQFF.

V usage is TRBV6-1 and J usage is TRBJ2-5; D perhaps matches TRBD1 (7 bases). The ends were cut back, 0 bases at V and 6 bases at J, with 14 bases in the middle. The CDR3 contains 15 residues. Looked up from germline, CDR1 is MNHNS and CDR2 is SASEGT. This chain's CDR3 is CASSEAAGGLKTQYF. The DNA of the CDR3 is TGTGCCAGCAGTGAAGCGGCAGGGGGGCTTAAGACCCAGTACTTC.

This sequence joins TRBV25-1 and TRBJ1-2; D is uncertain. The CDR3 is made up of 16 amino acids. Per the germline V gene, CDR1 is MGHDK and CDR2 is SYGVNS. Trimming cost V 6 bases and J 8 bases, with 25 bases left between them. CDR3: CASSPHTSAGSGGYTF. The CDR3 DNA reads TGTGCCAGCAGCCCCCACACCTCGGCGGGCAGCGGAGGCTACACCTTC.

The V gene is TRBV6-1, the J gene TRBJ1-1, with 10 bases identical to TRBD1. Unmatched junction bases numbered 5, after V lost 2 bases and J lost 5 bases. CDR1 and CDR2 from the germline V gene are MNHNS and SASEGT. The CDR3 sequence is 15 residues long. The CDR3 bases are TGTGCCAGCAGTGAACCGGGACAGGGGCGGACTGAAGCTTTCTTT. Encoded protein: CASSEPGQGRTEAFF.

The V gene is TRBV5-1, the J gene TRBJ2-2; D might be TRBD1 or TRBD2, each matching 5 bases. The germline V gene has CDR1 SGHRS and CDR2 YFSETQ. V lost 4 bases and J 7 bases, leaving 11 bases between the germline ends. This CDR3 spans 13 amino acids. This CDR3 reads CASSIGTLGELFF. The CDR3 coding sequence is TGCGCCAGCAGCATTGGGACGCTCGGGGAGCTGTTTTTT.

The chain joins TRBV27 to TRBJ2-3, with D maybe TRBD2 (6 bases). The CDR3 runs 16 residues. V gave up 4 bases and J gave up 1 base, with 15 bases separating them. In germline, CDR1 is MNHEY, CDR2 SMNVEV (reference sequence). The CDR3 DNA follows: TGTGCCAGCAGTTCGGGCGGGACCCTTCGCACAGATACGCAGTATTTT. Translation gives CASSSGGTLRTDTQYF.

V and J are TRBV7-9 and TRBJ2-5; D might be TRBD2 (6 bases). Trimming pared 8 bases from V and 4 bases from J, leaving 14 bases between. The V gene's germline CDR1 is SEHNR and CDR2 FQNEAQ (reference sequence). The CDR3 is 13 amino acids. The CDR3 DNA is TGTGCCAGCCGGGACTCTGGGGCAGAGACCCAGTACTTC. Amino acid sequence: CASRDSGAETQYF.

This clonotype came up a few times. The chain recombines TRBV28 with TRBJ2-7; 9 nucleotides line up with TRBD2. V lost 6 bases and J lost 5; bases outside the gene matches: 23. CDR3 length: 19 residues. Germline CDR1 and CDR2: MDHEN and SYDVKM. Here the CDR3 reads CASSLPGSGRRVRRDEQYF. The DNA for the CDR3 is TGTGCCAGCAGCCTCCCTGGTAGCGGGAGAAGGGTCCGAAGGGACGAGCAGTACTTC.

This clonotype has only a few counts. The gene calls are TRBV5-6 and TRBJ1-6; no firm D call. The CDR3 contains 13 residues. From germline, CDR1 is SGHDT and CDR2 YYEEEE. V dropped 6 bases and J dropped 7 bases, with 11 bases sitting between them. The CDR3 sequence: CASTLQRNSPLHF. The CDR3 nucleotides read TGTGCCAGCACCCTGCAGAGGAATTCACCCCTCCACTTT.

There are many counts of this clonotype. The CDR3 loop reads CASSQEVPGTGELFF. In nucleotides, the CDR3 is TGCGCCAGCAGCCAAGAGGTCCCAGGCACCGGGGAGCTGTTTTTT. The genes are TRBV4-3 and TRBJ2-2; D is ambiguous. The length of the CDR3 is 15 residues. V lost 0 bases and J lost 4, with 9 bases in between. Germline V gene data show CDR1 as LGHNA and CDR2 as YSLEER.

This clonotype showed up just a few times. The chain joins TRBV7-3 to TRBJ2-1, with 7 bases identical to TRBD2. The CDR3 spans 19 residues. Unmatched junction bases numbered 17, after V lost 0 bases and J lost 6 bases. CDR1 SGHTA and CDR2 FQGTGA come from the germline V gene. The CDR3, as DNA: TGTGCCAGCAGCTTAACGTATAGCCACTTGGGGGGGAGTGGCAATGAGCAGTTCTTC. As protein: CASSLTYSHLGGSGNEQFF.

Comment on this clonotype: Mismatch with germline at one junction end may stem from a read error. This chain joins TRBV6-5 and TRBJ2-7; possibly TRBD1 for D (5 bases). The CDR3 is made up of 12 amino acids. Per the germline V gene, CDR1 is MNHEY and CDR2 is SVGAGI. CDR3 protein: CTSSQGPYEQYF. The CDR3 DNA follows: TGTACCAGCAGCCAGGGCCCCTACGAGCAGTACTTC.

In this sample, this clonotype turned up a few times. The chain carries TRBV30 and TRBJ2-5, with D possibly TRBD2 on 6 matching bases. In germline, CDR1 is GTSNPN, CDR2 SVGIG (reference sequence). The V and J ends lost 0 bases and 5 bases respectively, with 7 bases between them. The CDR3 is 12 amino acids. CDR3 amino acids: CAWSVRGETQYF. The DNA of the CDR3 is TGTGCCTGGAGTGTACGGGGGGAGACCCAGTACTTC.

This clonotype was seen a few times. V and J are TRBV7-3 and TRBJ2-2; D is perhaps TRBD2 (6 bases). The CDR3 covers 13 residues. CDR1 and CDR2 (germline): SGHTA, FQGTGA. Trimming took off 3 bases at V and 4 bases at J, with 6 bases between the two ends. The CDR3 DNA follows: TGTGCCAGCAGCTTTAGCGGCACCGGGGAGCTGTTTTTT. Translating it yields CASSFSGTGELFF.

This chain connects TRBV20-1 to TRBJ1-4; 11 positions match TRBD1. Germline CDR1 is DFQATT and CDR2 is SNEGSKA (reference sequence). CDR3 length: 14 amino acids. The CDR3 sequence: CSLGDGTGGGKLFF. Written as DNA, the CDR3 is TGCAGCCTAGGAGACGGGACAGGGGGTGGGAAACTGTTTTTT.